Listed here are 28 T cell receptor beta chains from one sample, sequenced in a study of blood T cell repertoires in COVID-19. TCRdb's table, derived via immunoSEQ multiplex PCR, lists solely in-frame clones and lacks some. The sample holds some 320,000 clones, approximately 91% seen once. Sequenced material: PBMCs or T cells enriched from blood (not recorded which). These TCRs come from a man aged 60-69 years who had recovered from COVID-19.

The CDR3 DNA is TGTGCCAGCAGTGATACCATTGGGAGTCCGAACTATGGCTACACCTTC. It is translated as CASSDTIGSPNYGYTF. The chain combines TRBV6-1 with TRBJ1-2; D gene unclear. Trimming left V 3 bases short and J 2 bases short, with 16 bases between. The germline V gene encodes CDR1 MNHNS and CDR2 SASEGT. This CDR3 contains 16 residues.

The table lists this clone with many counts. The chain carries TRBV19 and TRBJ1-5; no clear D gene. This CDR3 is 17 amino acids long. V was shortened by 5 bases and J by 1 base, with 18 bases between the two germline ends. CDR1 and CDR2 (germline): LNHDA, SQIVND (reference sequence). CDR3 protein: CASSSPSAGPSNQPQHF. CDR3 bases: TGTGCCAGTAGTTCCCCATCGGCTGGGCCCAGCAATCAGCCCCAGCATTTT.

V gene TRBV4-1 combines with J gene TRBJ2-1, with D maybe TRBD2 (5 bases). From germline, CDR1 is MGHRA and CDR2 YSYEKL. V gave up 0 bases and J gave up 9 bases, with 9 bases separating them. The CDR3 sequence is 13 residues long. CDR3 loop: CASSQDRGTEQFF. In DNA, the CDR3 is TGCGCCAGCAGCCAAGATCGGGGTACTGAGCAGTTCTTC.

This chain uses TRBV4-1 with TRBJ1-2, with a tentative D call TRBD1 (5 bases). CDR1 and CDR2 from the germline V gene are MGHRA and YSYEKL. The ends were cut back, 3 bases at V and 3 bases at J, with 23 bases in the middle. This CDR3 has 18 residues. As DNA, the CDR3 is TGCGCCAGCAGCCAGGTGGCCAGGGCAGCGTCTAAGGACTATGGCTACACCTTC. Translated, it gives CASSQVARAASKDYGYTF.

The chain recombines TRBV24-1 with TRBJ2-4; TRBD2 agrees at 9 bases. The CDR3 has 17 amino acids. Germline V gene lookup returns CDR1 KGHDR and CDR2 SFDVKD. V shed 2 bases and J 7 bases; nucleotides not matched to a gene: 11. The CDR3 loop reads CATSDSGLAGIRNIQYF. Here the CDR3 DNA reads TGTGCCACCAGTGATTCAGGCCTAGCGGGAATCAGGAACATTCAGTACTTC.

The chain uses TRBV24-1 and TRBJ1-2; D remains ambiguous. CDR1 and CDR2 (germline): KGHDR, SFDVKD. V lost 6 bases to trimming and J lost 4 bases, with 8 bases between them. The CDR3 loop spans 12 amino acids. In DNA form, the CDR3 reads TGTGCCACCAGTTCGGAGCTCTATGGCTACACCTTC. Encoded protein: CATSSELYGYTF.

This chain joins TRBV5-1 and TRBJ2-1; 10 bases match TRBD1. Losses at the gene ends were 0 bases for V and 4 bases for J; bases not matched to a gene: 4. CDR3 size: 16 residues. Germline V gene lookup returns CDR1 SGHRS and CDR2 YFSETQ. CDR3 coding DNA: TGCGCCAGCAGCTTGGCGACAGGGGGCGGGTACAATGAGCAGTTCTTC. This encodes CASSLATGGGYNEQFF.

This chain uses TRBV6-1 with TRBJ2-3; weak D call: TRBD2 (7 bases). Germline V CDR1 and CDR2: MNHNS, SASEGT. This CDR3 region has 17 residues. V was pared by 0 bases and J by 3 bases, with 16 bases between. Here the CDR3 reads CASSEALGGAVTDTQYF. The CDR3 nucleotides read TGTGCCAGCAGTGAAGCCTTGGGGGGGGCGGTTACAGATACGCAGTATTTT.

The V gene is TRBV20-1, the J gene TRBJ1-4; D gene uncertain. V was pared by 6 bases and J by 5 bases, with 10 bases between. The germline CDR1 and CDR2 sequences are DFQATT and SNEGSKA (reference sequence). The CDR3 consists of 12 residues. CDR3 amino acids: CSASIQNEKLFF. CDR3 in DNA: TGCAGTGCCAGTATCCAAAATGAAAAACTGTTTTTT.

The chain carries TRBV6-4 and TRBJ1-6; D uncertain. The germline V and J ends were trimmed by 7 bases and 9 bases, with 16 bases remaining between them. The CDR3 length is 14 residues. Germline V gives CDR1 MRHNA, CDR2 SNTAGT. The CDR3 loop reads CASKAGPGISPLHF. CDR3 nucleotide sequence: TGTGCCAGCAAGGCAGGCCCCGGAATTTCACCCCTCCACTTT.

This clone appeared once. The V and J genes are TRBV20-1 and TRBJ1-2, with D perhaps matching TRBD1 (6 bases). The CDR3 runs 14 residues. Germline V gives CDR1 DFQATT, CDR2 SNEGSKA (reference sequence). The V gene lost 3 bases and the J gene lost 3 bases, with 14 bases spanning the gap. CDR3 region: CSASQRGGDYGYTF. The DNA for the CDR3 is TGCAGTGCTAGTCAGCGAGGGGGGGACTATGGCTACACCTTC.

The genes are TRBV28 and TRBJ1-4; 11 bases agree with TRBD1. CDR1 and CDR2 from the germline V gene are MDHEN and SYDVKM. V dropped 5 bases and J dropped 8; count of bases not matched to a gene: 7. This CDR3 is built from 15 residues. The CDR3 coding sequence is TGTGCCAGCAGTCTAAGCGGGACAGGGGGAGAAAAACTGTTTTTT. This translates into CASSLSGTGGEKLFF.

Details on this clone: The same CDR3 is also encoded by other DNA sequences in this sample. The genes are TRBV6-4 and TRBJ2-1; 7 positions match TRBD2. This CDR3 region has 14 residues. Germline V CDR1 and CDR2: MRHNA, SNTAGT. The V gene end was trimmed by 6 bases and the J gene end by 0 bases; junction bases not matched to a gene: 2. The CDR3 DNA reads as TGTGCCAGCAGCGCTAGCGGCTCCTACAATGAGCAGTTCTTC. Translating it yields CASSASGSYNEQFF.

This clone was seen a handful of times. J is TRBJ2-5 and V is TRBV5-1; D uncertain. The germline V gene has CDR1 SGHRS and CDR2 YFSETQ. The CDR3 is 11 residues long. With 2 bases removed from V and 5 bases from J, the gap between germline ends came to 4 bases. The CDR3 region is CASSFMETQYF. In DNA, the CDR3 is TGCGCCAGCAGCTTTATGGAGACCCAGTACTTC.

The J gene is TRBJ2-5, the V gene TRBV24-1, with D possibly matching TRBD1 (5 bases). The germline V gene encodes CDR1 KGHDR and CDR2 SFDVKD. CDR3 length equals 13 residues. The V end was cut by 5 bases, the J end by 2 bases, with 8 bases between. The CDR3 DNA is TGTGCCACCAGTGGAGACAGTCAAGAGACCCAGTACTTC. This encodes CATSGDSQETQYF.

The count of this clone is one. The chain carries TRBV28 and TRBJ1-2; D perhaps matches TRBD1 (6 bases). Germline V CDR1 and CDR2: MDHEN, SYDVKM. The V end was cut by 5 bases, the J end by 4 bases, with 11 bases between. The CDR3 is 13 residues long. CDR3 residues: CASSPQGSYGYTF. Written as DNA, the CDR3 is TGTGCCAGCAGTCCACAGGGTAGCTATGGCTACACCTTC.

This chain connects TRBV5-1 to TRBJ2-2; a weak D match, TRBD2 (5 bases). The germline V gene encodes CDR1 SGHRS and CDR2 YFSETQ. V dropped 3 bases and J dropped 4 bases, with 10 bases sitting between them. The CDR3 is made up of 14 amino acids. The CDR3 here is CASSSEGSTGELFF. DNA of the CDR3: TGCGCCAGCAGCTCAGAGGGTAGCACCGGGGAGCTGTTTTTT.

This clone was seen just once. The CDR3 DNA sequence: TGCGCCAGCAGCTTGCCTAGTGGTTCCTACAATGAGCAGTTCTTC. Translating it yields CASSLPSGSYNEQFF. V and J are TRBV5-1 and TRBJ2-1; no clear D gene. V dropped 1 base and J dropped 1 base, with 9 bases sitting between them. Per the germline V gene, CDR1 is SGHRS and CDR2 is YFSETQ. This CDR3 has 15 amino acids.

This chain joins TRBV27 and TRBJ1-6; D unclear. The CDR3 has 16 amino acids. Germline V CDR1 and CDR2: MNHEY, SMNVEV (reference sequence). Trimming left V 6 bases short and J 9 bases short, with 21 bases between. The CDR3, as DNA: TGTGCCAGCAGGGATTACGAGTTTGCCCGGGGTTCACCCCTCCACTTT. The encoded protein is CASRDYEFARGSPLHF.

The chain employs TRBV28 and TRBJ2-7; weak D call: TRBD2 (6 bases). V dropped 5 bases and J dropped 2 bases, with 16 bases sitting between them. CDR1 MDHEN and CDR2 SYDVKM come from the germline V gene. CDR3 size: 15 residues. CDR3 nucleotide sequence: TGTGCCAGCAGTGCTCCGGGGGACGGAACCTACGAGCAGTACTTC. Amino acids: CASSAPGDGTYEQYF.

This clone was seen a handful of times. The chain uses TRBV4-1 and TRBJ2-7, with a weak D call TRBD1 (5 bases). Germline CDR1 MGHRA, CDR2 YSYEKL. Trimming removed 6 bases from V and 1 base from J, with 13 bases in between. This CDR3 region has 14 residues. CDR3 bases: TGCGCCAGCAGATCCACAAGGGGTTCCTACGAGCAGTACTTC. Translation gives CASRSTRGSYEQYF.

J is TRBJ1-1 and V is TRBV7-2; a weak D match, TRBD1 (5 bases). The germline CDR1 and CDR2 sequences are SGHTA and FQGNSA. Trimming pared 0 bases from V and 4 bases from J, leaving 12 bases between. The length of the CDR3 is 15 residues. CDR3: CASSLAGGSGTEAFF. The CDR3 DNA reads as TGTGCCAGCAGCTTAGCGGGGGGATCTGGCACTGAAGCTTTCTTT.

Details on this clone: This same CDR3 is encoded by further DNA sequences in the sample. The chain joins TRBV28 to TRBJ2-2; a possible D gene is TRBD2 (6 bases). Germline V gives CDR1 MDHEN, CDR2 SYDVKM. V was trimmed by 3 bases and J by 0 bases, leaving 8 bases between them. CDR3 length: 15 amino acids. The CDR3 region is CASSLGGSNTGELFF. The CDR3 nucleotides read TGTGCCAGCAGTTTGGGGGGATCGAACACCGGGGAGCTGTTTTTT.

This CDR3 reads CASSIRPGQGHTDTQYF. Here the CDR3 DNA reads TGTGCCAGTAGTATCAGACCGGGACAGGGACACACAGATACGCAGTATTTT. This chain connects TRBV19 to TRBJ2-3; 9 bases fit TRBD1. The J segment lost 2 bases and the V segment lost 3 bases, leaving 9 bases of the junction unmatched. The CDR3 loop spans 17 amino acids. Germline V CDR1 and CDR2: LNHDA, SQIVND (reference sequence).

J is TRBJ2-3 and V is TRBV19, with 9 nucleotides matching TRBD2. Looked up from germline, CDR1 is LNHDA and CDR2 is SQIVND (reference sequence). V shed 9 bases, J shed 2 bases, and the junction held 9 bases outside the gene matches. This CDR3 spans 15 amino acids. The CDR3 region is CASRLAADYTDTQYF. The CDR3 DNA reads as TGTGCCAGCCGACTAGCGGCAGATTACACAGATACGCAGTATTTT.

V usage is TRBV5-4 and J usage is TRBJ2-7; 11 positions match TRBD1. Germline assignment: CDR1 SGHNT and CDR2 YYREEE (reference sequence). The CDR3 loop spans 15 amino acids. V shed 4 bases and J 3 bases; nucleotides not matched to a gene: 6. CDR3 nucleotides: TGTGCCAGCAGCCTGGACAGGGGGCAAATCTACGAGCAGTACTTC. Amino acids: CASSLDRGQIYEQYF.

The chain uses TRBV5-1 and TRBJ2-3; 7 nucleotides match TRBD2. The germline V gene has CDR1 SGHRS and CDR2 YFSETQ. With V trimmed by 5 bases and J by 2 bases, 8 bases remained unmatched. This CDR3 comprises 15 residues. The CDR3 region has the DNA TGCGCCAGCAGTGGGGGGAGGGGAAACACAGATACGCAGTATTTT. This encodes CASSGGRGNTDTQYF. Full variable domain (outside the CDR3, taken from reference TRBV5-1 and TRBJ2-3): KAGVTQTPRYLIKTRGQQVTLSCSPISGHRSVSWYQQTPGQGLQFLFEYFSETQRNKGNFPGRFSGRQFSNSRSEMNVSTLELGDSALYLCASSGGRGNTDTQYFGPGTRLTVL.

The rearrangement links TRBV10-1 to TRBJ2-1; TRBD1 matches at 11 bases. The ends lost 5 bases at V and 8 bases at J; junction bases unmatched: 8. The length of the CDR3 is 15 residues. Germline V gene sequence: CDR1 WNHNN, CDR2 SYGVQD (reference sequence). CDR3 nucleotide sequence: TGCGCCAGCAGTAACCGGGACAGGGGGACGGATGAGCAGTTCTTC. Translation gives CASSNRDRGTDEQFF.